Listed here are 27 T cell receptor beta chains from one sample, sequenced in a study of T cell responses to AZD1222 COVID-19 vaccine. Generated by immunoSEQ multiplex PCR, the TCRdb table keeps only in-frame clones and is missing some. The sample carries fewer than 200,000 clones, over 80% recorded once. Sample: peripheral blood, taken on day 0 of AZD1222 vaccination. The source is an adult in good health.

The J gene is TRBJ2-5, the V gene TRBV5-1; TRBD2 might be the D (5 bases). Germline-derived CDR1 and CDR2 are SGHRS and YFSETQ. V lost 4 bases and J lost 6, with 25 bases in between. This CDR3 has 17 amino acids. The CDR3 protein is CASSILKGTSTGKTQYF. In DNA, the CDR3 is TGCGCCAGCAGCATACTTAAGGGCACATCGACGGGGAAGACCCAGTACTTC.

This clone has just one count. The V gene is TRBV7-9, the J gene TRBJ2-1; TRBD1 is a possible D gene (6 bases). Germline V gives CDR1 SEHNR, CDR2 FQNEAQ (reference sequence). Trimming stripped 3 bases from V and 4 bases from J, with 10 bases between. CDR3 size: 14 residues. CDR3 amino acids: CASSFKTGYNEQFF. The CDR3 bases are TGTGCCAGCAGCTTCAAAACAGGGTACAATGAGCAGTTCTTC.

CDR3 amino acids: CATSDSDHRGRSGELFF. The CDR3 DNA follows: TGTGCCACCAGTGATTCGGACCACAGGGGGCGGTCCGGGGAGCTGTTTTTT. The gene calls are TRBV24-1 and TRBJ2-2, with TRBD1 matching over 9 bases. Germline V gives CDR1 KGHDR, CDR2 SFDVKD. The V segment lost 2 bases and the J segment 6 bases; nucleotides outside the gene matches: 9. This CDR3 comprises 17 residues.

This clone occurred many times. This chain joins TRBV7-8 and TRBJ1-2; possible D gene TRBD1, 5 bases. The ends were cut back, 6 bases at V and 8 bases at J, with 13 bases in the middle. The CDR3 contains 12 residues. Germline V gives CDR1 SGHVS, CDR2 FQNEAQ. The CDR3 region has the DNA TGTGCCAGCAGTTCCGGGACTCCGGGCTACACCTTC. This encodes CASSSGTPGYTF.

The rearrangement uses TRBV5-5 and TRBJ2-3, with D perhaps matching TRBD1 (6 bases). The CDR3 runs to 17 residues. The germline CDR1 and CDR2 sequences are SGHKS and YYEKEE (reference sequence). Trimming left V 0 bases short and J 0 bases short, with 14 bases between. CDR3: CASSLGGTTTSTDTQYF. The CDR3 region has the DNA TGTGCCAGCAGCTTGGGGGGGACAACCACTAGCACAGATACGCAGTATTTT.

The chain links TRBV18 to TRBJ1-2, with D hard to call. Germline values: CDR1 KGHSH, CDR2 LQKENI. The CDR3 length is 13 residues. Trimming took off 0 bases at V and 8 bases at J, with 10 bases between the two ends. CDR3: CASSPPVLQGYTF. The DNA of the CDR3 is TGTGCCAGCTCACCACCGGTCCTCCAGGGCTACACCTTC.

The sample holds a few counts of this clone. The rearrangement joins TRBV19 to TRBJ1-2; TRBD1 aligns across 8 bases. Trimming removed 9 bases from V and 6 bases from J; junction bases left unmatched: 6. Per the germline V gene, CDR1 is LNHDA and CDR2 is SQIVND (reference sequence). CDR3 length: 12 residues. DNA of the CDR3: TGTGCCAGCAGGGGGACAGGCAATGGCTACACCTTC. This gives the protein CASRGTGNGYTF.

This chain connects TRBV7-2 to TRBJ1-2; D ambiguous. In germline, CDR1 is SGHTA, CDR2 FQGNSA. V lost 1 base and J 4 bases, leaving 7 bases between the germline ends. CDR3 size: 13 residues. The CDR3 sequence is CASSLGRVYGYTF. Here the CDR3 DNA reads TGTGCCAGCAGCTTAGGACGGGTCTATGGCTACACCTTC.

The CDR3 nucleotides read TGTGCCAGCAGCTTGGCGTCTTCGGGGGGCCACCACTACGAGCAGTACTTC. Protein: CASSLASSGGHHYEQYF. The chain has TRBV5-5 and TRBJ2-7; D might be TRBD2 (7 bases). Trimming removed 0 bases at V and 3 bases at J, with 19 bases between. CDR1 is SGHKS, CDR2 YYEKEE, per germline (reference sequence). The CDR3 has 17 residues.

The chain joins TRBV11-2 to TRBJ2-7; D might be TRBD2 (6 bases). Trimming cost V 5 bases and J 5 bases, with 10 bases left between them. This CDR3 region has 12 residues. From germline, CDR1 is SGHAT and CDR2 FQNNGV. The CDR3 nucleotides read TGTGCCAGCAGCCGGGGAGGCCACGAGCAGTACTTC. It is translated as CASSRGGHEQYF.

The CDR3 sequence is CASSESQGGVGYTF. Written as DNA, the CDR3 is TGCGCCAGCAGCGAATCCCAGGGGGGAGTTGGCTACACCTTC. The J gene is TRBJ1-2, the V gene TRBV5-1, with 7 nucleotides matching TRBD1. CDR1 is SGHRS, CDR2 YFSETQ, per germline. J lost 7 bases, V lost 4 bases, and 10 bases had no gene match. The CDR3 length is 14 residues. Filled out from reference TRBV5-1 and TRBJ1-2, the complete variable domain reads KAGVTQTPRYLIKTRGQQVTLSCSPISGHRSVSWYQQTPGQGLQFLFEYFSETQRNKGNFPGRFSGRQFSNSRSEMNVSTLELGDSALYLCASSESQGGVGYTFGSGTRLTVV.

The chain employs TRBV19 and TRBJ2-1; D ambiguous. The CDR3 extends over 15 amino acids. V lost 3 bases and J lost 2, with 11 bases in between. In germline, CDR1 is LNHDA, CDR2 SQIVND (reference sequence). This CDR3 is CASSIGSNTYNEQFF. CDR3 coding DNA: TGTGCCAGTAGTATTGGCTCAAACACCTACAATGAGCAGTTCTTC.

The chain uses TRBV12-5 and TRBJ2-5; the D gene could be TRBD1 or TRBD2 (5 bases each). The CDR3 runs to 14 residues. V was trimmed by 7 bases and J by 3 bases, leaving 15 bases between them. The V gene's germline CDR1 is LGHNT and CDR2 FRNRAP. CDR3 bases: TGTGCTAGTGCCCCCGGGACGGCCGAAGAGACCCAGTACTTC. Translated: CASAPGTAEETQYF. Variable domain in full (rest from reference TRBV12-5 and TRBJ2-5): DARVTQTPRHKVTEMGQEVTMRCQPILGHNTVFWYRQTMMQGLELLAYFRNRAPLDDSGMPKDRFSAEMPDATLATLKIQPSEPRDSAVYFCASAPGTAEETQYFGPGTRLLVL.

The rearrangement uses TRBV5-1 and TRBJ1-6, with 7 positions matching TRBD1. Germline V lookup: CDR1 SGHRS, CDR2 YFSETQ. J gave up 7 bases and V 0 bases, and 16 bases lay outside the gene matches. There are 19 residues in the CDR3. CDR3 region: CASSLGGSRQGGWNSPLHF. The CDR3, as DNA: TGCGCCAGCAGCTTGGGGGGAAGCCGACAGGGAGGCTGGAATTCACCCCTCCACTTT.

V gene TRBV10-3 combines with J gene TRBJ2-5, with unresolved D. Germline CDR1 reads ENHRY; CDR2 reads SYGVKD. The CDR3 loop spans 11 amino acids. V was cut by 2 bases and J by 4 bases, with 2 bases left in between. The CDR3 DNA reads as TGTGCCATCAGTGAGGGAGAGACCCAGTACTTC. This sequence encodes CAISEGETQYF.

The chain joins TRBV25-1 to TRBJ2-7, with a weak D call TRBD1 (7 bases). Per the germline V gene, CDR1 is MGHDK and CDR2 is SYGVNS. The V gene lost 2 bases and the J gene lost 3 bases, with 11 bases spanning the gap. CDR3 length: 14 amino acids. The chain's CDR3 is CASSEQGGSYEQYF. The CDR3 DNA is TGTGCCAGCAGTGAACAGGGGGGTAGCTACGAGCAGTACTTC.

CDR3 in DNA: TGTGCCAGCAGTACGAACGGGGCCCTCACCTTC. Amino acid sequence: CASSTNGALTF. The chain has TRBV6-5 and TRBJ1-2, with a possible D match to TRBD1 (5 bases). Germline loops: CDR1 MNHEY, CDR2 SVGAGI. The CDR3 extends over 11 amino acids. V shed 5 bases and J shed 13 bases, with 14 bases lying between them.

This rearrangement joins TRBV28 to TRBJ2-2, with 7 bases lining up with TRBD1. The V gene end was trimmed by 7 bases and the J gene end by 5 bases; junction bases not matched to a gene: 10. The CDR3 extends over 15 amino acids. Germline CDR1 and CDR2: MDHEN and SYDVKM. Written as DNA, the CDR3 is TGTGCCAGCAAGGTCGCAGGGGGTGGGACCGGGGAGCTGTTTTTT. This codes for CASKVAGGGTGELFF.

CDR3 bases: TGTGCCAGCAGCTTTTACCCCAGTGAAGCCAAAAACATTCAGTACTTC. Its protein is CASSFYPSEAKNIQYF. The chain combines TRBV7-2 with TRBJ2-4; D is undetermined. In germline, CDR1 is SGHTA, CDR2 FQGNSA. CDR3 length: 16 residues. Trimming left V 3 bases short and J 0 bases short, with 12 bases between.

CDR3 nucleotides: TGTGCCAGCAGCGTAGAGGGCAGAGAAAATCAGCCCCAGCATTTT. The encoded protein is CASSVEGRENQPQHF. V is TRBV9 and J is TRBJ1-5, with unresolved D. The CDR3 length is 15 residues. Trimming took off 0 bases at V and 4 bases at J, with 11 bases between the two ends. CDR1 SGDLS and CDR2 YYNGEE come from the germline V gene.

The rearrangement links TRBV24-1 to TRBJ2-2; 7 nucleotides match TRBD2. Unmatched junction bases numbered 6, after V lost 2 bases and J lost 4 bases. CDR3 length: 16 amino acids. Germline CDR1 reads KGHDR; CDR2 reads SFDVKD. CDR3 nucleotides: TGTGCCACCAGTGATTCATCGGGGAGGGCCACCGGGGAGCTGTTTTTT. It specifies CATSDSSGRATGELFF.

This clone was recorded only once. V usage is TRBV6-5 and J usage is TRBJ1-6; D is uncertain. Germline lookup yields CDR1 MNHEY and CDR2 SVGAGI. The CDR3 loop spans 15 amino acids. V was cut by 2 bases and J by 1 base, with 6 bases left in between. The CDR3 is CASSYMASYNSPLHF. Here the CDR3 DNA reads TGTGCCAGCAGTTACATGGCGTCCTATAATTCACCCCTCCACTTT.

The V call is TRBV10-3, the J call TRBJ1-6; 8 bases agree with TRBD1. The V segment lost 10 bases and the J segment 6 bases; nucleotides outside the gene matches: 8. The CDR3 covers 14 residues. CDR1 ENHRY and CDR2 SYGVKD come from the germline V gene. The CDR3 protein is CATGSGTGNSPLHF. For the CDR3, the DNA is TGTGCCACGGGCTCCGGGACAGGTAATTCACCCCTCCACTTT.

The chain is built from TRBV3-1 (or the pseudogene TRBV3-2) and TRBJ1-6; 9 bases agree with TRBD1. V gave up 1 base and J gave up 9 bases; unmatched junction bases: 4. Germline assignment: CDR1 LGHDT and CDR2 YNNKEL (reference sequence). The CDR3 runs to 15 residues. CDR3 in amino acids: CASSQAGQGRSPLHF. The CDR3 DNA follows: TGTGCCAGCAGCCAAGCTGGACAGGGGCGTTCACCCCTCCACTTT.

The rearrangement joins TRBV28 to TRBJ2-7, with a weak D call TRBD1 (5 bases). The length of the CDR3 is 14 residues. Trimming removed 1 base at V and 3 bases at J, with 10 bases between. Germline assignment: CDR1 MDHEN and CDR2 SYDVKM. The CDR3 nucleotides read TGTGCCAGCAGTTTATTTGCAGGGCACTACGAGCAGTACTTC. As protein: CASSLFAGHYEQYF. The variable domain in full, completed from reference TRBV28 and TRBJ2-7, reads DVKVTQSSRYLVKRTGEKVFLECVQDMDHENMFWYRQDPGLGLRLIYFSYDVKMKEKGDIPEGYSVSREKKERFSLILESASTNQTSMYLCASSLFAGHYEQYFGPGTRLTVT.

This clone was seen more than once but under ten times. The chain links TRBV4-2 to TRBJ2-3, with 9 bases lining up with TRBD2. This CDR3 is built from 13 residues. With 2 bases clipped from V and 6 bases from J, the junction kept 0 bases outside the gene matches. The germline CDR1 and CDR2 sequences are LGHNA and YNFKEQ. The CDR3 region has the DNA TGTGCCAGCAGCCAACTAGCGGGGGATACGCAGTATTTT. Translation gives CASSQLAGDTQYF.

The chain has TRBV5-1 and TRBJ1-5; tentatively, D is TRBD1 (5 bases). There are 14 residues in the CDR3. Germline assignment: CDR1 SGHRS and CDR2 YFSETQ. With 3 bases removed from V and 2 bases from J, the gap between germline ends came to 9 bases. The CDR3 loop reads CASSWGDGNQPQHF. The CDR3 DNA sequence: TGCGCCAGCAGCTGGGGGGACGGCAATCAGCCCCAGCATTTT.